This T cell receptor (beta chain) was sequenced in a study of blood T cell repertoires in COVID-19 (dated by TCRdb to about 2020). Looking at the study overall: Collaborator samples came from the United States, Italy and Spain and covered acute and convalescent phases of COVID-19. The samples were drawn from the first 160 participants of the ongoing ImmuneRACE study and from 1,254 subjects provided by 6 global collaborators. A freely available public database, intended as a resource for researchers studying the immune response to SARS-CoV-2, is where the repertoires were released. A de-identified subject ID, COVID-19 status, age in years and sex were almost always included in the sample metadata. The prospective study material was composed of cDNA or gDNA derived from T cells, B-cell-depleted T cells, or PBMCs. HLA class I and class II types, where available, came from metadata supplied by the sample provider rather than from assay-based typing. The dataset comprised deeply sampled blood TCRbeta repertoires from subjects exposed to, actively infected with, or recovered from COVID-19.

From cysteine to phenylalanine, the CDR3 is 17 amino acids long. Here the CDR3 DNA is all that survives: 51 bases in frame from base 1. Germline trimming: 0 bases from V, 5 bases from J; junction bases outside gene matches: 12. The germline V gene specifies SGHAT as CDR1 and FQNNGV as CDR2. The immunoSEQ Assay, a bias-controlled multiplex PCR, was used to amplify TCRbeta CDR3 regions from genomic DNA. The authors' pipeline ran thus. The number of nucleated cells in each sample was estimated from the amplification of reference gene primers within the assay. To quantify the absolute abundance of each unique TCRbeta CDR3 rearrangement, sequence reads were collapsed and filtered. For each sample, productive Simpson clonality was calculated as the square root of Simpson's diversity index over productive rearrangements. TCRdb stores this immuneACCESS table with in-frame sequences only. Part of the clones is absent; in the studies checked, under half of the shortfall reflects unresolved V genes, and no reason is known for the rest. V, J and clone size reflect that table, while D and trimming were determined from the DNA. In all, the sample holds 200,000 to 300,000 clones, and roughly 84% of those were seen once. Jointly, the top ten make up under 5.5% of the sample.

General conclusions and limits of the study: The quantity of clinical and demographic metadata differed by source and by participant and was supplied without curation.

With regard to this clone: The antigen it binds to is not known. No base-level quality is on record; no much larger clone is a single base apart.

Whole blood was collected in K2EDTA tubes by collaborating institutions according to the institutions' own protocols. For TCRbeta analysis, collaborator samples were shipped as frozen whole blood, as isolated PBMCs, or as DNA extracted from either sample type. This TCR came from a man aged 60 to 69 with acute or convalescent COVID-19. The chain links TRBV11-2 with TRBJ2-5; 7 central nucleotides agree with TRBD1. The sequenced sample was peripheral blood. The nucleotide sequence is TGTGCCAGCAGCTTAGACTATCAGACAGGGCAAGGCGAGACCCAGTACTTC. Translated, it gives CASSLDYQTGQGETQYF.